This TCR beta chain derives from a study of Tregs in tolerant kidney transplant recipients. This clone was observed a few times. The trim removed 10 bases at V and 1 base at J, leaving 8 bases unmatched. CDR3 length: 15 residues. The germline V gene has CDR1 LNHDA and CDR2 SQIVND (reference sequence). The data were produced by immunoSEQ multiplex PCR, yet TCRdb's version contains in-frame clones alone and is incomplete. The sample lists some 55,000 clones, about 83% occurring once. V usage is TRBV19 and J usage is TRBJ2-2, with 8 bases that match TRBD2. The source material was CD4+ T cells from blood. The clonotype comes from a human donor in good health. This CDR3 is CATCSSGLNTGELFF. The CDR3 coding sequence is TGTGCCACCTGTTCTAGCGGGTTGAACACCGGGGAGCTGTTTTTT.